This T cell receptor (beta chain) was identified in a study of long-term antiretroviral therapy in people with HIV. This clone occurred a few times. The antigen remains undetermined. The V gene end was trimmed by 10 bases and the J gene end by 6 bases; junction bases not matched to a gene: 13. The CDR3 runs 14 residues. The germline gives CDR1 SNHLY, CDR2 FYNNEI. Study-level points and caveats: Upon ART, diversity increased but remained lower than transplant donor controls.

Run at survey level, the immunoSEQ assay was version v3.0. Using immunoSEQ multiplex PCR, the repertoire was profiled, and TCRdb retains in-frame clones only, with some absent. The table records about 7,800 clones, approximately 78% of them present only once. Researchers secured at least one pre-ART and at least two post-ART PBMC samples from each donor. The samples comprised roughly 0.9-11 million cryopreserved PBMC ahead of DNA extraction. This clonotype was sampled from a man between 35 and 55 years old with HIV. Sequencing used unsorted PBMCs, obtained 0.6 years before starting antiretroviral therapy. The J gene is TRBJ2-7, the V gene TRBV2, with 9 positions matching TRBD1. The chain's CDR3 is CATPRGQGRTEQYF. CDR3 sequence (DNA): TGTGCCACCCCACGGGGACAGGGTAGGACCGAGCAGTACTTC.